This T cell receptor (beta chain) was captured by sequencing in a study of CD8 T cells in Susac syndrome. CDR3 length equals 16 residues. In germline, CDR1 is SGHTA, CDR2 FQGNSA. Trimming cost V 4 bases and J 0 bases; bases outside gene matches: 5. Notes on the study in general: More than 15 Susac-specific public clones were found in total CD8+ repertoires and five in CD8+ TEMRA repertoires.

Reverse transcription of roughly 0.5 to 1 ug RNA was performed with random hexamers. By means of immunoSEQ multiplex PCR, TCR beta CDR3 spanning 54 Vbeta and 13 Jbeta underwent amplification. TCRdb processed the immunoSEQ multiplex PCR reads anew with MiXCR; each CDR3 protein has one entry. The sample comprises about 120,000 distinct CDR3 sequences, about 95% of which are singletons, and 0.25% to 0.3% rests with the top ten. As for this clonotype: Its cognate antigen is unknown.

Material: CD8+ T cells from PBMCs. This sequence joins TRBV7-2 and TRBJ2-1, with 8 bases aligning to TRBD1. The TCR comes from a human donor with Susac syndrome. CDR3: CASSYLGQGSYNEQFF. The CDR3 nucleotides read TGTGCCAGCAGCTACCTAGGACAGGGCTCCTACAATGAGCAGTTCTTC.